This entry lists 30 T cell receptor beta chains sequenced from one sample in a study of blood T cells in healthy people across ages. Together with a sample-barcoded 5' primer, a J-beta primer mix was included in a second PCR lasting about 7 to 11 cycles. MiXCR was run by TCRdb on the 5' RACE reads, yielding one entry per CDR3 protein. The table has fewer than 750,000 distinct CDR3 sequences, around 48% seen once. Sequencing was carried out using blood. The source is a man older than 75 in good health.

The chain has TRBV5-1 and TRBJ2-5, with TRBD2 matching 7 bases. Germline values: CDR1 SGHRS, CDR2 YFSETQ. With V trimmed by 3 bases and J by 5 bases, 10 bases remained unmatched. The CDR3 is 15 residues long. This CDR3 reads CASSSGTTGWETQYF. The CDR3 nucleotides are TGCGCCAGCAGCTCGGGGACTACCGGATGGGAGACCCAGTACTTC.

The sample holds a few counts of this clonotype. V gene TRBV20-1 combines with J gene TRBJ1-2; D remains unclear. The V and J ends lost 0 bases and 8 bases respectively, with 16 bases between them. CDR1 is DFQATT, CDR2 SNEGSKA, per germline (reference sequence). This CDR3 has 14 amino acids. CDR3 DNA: TGCAGTGCTAGAGATCCTGGCGGGATCTTGGGCTACACCTTC. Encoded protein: CSARDPGGILGYTF.

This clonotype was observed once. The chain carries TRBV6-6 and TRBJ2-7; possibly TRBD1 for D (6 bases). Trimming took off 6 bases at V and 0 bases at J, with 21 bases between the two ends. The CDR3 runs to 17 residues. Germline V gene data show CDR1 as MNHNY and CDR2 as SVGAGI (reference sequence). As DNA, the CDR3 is TGTGCCAGCAGGAATTCCCCTGGGACACCTAACTCCTACGAGCAGTACTTC. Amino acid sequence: CASRNSPGTPNSYEQYF.

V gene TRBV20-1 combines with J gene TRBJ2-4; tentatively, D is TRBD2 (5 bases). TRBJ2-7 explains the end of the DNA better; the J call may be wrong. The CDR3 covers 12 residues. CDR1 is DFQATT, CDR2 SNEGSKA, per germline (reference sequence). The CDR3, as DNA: TGCAGTGCTGATGCGGGTCAGTGCGAGCAGTACTTC. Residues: CSADAGQCEQYF.

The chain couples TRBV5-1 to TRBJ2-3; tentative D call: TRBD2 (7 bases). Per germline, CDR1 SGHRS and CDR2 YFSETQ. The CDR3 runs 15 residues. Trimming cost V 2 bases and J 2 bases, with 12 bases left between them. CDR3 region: CASSFGGGPTDTQYF. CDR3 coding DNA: TGCGCCAGCAGCTTCGGCGGGGGCCCCACAGATACGCAGTATTTT.

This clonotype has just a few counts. DNA of the CDR3: TGCAGTGCTAGGGTCGCAGATACGCAGTATTTT. Translated, it gives CSARVADTQYF. The chain couples TRBV20-1 to TRBJ2-3; D remains ambiguous. V was clipped by 3 bases and J by 4 bases, with 5 bases between them. The V gene's germline CDR1 is DFQATT and CDR2 SNEGSKA (reference sequence). CDR3 length equals 11 residues.

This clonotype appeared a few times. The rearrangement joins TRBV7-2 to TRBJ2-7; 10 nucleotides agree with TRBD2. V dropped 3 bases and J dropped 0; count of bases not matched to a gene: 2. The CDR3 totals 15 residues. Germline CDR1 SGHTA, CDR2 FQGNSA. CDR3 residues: CASSLLAGASYEQYF. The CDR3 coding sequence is TGTGCCAGCAGCTTGCTAGCGGGAGCCTCCTACGAGCAGTACTTC.

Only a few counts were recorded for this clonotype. The DNA for the CDR3 is TGCGCCAGCAGCCAAGGGGTCGGTTCCGGGGAGCTGTTTTTT. Its protein product is CASSQGVGSGELFF. The rearrangement uses TRBV4-3 and TRBJ2-2; D gene uncertain. Germline values: CDR1 LGHNA, CDR2 YSLEER. The V end lost 1 base, the J end lost 6 bases, and 9 bases lay between the germline ends. This CDR3 is built from 14 residues.

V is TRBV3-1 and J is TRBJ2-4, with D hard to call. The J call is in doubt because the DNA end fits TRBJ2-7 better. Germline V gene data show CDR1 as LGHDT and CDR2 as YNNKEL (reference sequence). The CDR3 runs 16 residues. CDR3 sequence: CASSQVKGPPTYEQYF. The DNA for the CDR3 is TGTGCCAGCAGCCAAGTCAAGGGTCCTCCAACCTACGAGCAGTACTTC.

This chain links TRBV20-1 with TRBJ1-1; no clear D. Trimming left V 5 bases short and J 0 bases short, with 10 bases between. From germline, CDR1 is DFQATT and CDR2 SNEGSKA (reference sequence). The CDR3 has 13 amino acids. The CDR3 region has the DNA TGCAGTGCTGCCCCGGCTATGAACACTGAAGCTTTCTTT. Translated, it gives CSAAPAMNTEAFF.

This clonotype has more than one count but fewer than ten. The chain's CDR3 is CASSQRLAGNGETQYF. CDR3 sequence (DNA): TGTGCCAGCAGTCAGAGACTAGCGGGGAACGGAGAGACCCAGTACTTC. The chain uses TRBV2 and TRBJ2-5; TRBD2 aligns across 11 bases. Germline loops: CDR1 SNHLY, CDR2 FYNNEI. This CDR3 is built from 16 residues. With V trimmed by 5 bases and J by 4 bases, 9 bases remained unmatched.

The CDR3 bases are TGCAGTGCTAGGAGAACAGGGATGCCCTACAATGAGCAGTTCTTC. This encodes CSARRTGMPYNEQFF. V is TRBV20-1 and J is TRBJ2-1; possible D gene TRBD1, 6 bases. The CDR3 spans 15 residues. The germline V and J ends were trimmed by 3 bases and 2 bases, with 14 bases remaining between them. Germline V gives CDR1 DFQATT, CDR2 SNEGSKA (reference sequence).

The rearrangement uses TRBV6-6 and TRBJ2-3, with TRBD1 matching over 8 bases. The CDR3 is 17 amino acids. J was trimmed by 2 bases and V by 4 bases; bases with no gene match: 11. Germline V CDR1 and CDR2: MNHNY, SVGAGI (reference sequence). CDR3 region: CASSSIDRGPSTDTQYF. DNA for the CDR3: TGTGCCAGCAGTTCAATAGACAGGGGACCTTCCACAGATACGCAGTATTTT.

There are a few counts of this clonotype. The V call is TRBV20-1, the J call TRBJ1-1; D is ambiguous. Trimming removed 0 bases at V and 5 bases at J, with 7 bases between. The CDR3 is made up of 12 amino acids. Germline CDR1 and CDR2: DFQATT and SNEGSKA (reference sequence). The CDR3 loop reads CSARDWRTEAFF. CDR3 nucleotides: TGCAGTGCTAGAGATTGGAGGACTGAAGCTTTCTTT.

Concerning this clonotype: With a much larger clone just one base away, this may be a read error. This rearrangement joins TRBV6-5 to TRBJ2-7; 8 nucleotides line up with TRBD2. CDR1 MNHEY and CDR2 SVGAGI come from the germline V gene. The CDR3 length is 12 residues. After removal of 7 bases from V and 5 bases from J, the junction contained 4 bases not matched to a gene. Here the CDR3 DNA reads TGTGCCAGCACTACAGCGGGAGACGAGCAGTACTTC. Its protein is CASTTAGDEQYF.

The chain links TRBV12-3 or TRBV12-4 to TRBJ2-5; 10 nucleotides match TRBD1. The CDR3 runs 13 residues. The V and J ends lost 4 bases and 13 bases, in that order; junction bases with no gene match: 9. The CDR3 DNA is TGTGCCAGCAGTTGCTCAAAGGGACAGGGGCTGTACTTC. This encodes CASSCSKGQGLYF.

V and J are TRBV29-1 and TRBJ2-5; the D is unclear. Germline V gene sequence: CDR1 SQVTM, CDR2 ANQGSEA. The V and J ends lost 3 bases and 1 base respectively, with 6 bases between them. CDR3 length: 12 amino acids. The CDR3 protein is CSVDVFQETQYF. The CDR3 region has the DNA TGCAGCGTTGATGTTTTCCAAGAGACCCAGTACTTC. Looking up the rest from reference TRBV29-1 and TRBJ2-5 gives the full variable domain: SAVISQKPSRDICQRGTSLTIQCQVDSQVTMMFWYRQQPGQSLTLIATANQGSEATYESGFVIDKFPISRPNLTFSTLTVSNMSPEDSSIYLCSVDVFQETQYFGPGTRLLVL.

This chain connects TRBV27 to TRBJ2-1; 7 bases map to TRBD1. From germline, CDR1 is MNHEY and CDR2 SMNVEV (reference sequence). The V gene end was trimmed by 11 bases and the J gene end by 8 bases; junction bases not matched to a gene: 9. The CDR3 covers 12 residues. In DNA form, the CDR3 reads TGTGCCCTGGAAGAGGGGGCCTATGAGCAGTTCTTC. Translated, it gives CALEEGAYEQFF.

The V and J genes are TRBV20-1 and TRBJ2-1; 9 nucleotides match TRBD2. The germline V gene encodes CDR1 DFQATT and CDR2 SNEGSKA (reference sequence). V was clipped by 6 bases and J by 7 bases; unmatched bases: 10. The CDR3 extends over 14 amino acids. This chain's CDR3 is CSASPSGRINEQFF. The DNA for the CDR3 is TGCAGTGCCTCCCCCAGCGGGAGGATAAATGAGCAGTTCTTC.

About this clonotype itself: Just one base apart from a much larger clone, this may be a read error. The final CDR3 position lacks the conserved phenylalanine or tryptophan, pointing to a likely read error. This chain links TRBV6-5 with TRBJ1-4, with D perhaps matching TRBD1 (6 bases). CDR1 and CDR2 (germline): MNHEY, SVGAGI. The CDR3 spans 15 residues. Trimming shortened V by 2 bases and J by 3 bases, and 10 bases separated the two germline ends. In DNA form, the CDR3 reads TGTGCCAGCAGTTACAACGACAGGCCTAATGAAAAACTGTTTGTT. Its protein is CASSYNDRPNEKLFV.

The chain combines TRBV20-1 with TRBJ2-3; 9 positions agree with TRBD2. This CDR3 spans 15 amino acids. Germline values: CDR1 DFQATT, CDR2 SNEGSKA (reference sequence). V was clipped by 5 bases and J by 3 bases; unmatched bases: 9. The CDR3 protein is CSAPRVTSGTDTQYF. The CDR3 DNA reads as TGCAGTGCTCCGAGGGTGACTAGCGGAACAGATACGCAGTATTTT.

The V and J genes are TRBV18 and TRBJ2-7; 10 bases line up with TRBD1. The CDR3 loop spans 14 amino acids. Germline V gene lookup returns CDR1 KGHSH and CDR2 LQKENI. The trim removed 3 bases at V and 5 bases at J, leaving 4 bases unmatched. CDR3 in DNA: TGTGCCAGCTCACCCAAGACAGGGGGCGACGAGCAGTACTTC. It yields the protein CASSPKTGGDEQYF.

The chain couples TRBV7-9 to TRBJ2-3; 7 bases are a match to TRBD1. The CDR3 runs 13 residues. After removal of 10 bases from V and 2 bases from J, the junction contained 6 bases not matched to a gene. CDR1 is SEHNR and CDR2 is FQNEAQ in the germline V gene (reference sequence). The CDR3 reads CAISGGTTDTQYF. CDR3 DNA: TGTGCCATATCAGGGGGTACCACAGATACGCAGTATTTT.

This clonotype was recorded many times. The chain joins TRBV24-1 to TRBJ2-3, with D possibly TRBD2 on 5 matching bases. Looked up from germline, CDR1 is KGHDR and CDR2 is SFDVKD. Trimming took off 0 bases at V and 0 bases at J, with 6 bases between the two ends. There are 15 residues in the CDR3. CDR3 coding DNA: TGTGCCACCAGTGATTTGGGCGGGAGCACAGATACGCAGTATTTT. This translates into CATSDLGGSTDTQYF.

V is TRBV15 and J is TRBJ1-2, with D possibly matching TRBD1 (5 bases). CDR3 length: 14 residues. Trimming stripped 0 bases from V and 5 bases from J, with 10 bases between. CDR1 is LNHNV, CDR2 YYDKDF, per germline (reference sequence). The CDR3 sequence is CATSRDREWYGYTF. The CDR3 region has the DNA TGTGCCACCAGCAGAGACAGGGAATGGTATGGCTACACCTTC.

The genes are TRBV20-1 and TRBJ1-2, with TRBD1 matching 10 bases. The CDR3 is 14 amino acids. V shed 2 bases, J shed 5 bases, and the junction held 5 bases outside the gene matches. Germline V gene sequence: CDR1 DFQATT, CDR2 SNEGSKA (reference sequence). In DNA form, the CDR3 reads TGCAGTGCTAGATCCGGACAGGGGGGGTATGGCTACACCTTC. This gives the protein CSARSGQGGYGYTF.

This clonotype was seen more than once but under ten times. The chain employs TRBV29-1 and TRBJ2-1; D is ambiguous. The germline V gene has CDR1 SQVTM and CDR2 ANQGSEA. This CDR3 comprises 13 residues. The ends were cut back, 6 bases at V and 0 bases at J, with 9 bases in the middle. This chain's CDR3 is CSVSHRSYNEQFF. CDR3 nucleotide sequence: TGCAGCGTGTCCCATCGCTCCTACAATGAGCAGTTCTTC.

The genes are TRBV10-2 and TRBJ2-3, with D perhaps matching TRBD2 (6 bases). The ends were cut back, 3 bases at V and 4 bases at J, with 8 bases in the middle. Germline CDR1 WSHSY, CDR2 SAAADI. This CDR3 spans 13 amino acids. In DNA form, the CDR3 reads TGCGCCAGCAGTGATGGGGGGTCAGATACGCAGTATTTT. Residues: CASSDGGSDTQYF.

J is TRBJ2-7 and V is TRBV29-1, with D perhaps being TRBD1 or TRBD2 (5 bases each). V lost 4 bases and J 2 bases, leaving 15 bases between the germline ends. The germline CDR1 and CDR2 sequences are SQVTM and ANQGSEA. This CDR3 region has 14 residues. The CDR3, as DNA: TGCAGCGTTGCGCCAGGGAGACTGGCCTACGAGCAGTACTTC. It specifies CSVAPGRLAYEQYF.

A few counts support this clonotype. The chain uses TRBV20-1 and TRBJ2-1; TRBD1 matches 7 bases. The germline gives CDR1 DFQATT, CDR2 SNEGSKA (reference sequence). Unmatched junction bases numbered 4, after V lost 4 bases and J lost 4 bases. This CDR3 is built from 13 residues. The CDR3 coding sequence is TGCAGTGCTATGGGACAGCCATACAATGAGCAGTTCTTC. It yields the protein CSAMGQPYNEQFF.